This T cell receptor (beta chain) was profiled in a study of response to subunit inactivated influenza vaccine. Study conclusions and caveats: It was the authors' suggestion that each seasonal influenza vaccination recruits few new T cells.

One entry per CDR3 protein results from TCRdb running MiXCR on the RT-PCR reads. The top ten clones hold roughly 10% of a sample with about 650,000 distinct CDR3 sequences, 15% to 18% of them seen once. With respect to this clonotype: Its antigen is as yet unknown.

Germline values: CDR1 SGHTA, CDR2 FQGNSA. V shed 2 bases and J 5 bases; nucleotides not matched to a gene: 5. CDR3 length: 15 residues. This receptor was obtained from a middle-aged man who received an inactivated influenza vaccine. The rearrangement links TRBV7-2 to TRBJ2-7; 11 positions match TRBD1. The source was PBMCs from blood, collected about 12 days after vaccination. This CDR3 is CASSLYGTGGNEQYF. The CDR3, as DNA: TGTGCCAGCAGCTTATACGGGACAGGGGGAAACGAGCAGTACTTC.